This paragraph covers one TCR beta chain sequence. This clone's antigen is unknown. No clone much larger than this one lies a single base away; base qualities are absent. The sample comes from a study of T cell repertoires in cytomegalovirus infection (dated by TCRdb to between 2019 and 2020). General notes on the study: The peptide stimulations were aimed at well-studied HLA-B-restricted epitopes as well as recently identified HLA-C-restricted CMV epitopes, whose presentation resists viral immunomodulation. The HLA type of each donor mattered for the analysis, because public TCR beta signatures pointed to carriage of CMV infection along with the matching HLA type.

Inclusive of the bounding cysteine and phenylalanine, the CDR3 is 13 residues long. The entry retains the CDR3 DNA only, 39 bases that are in frame from base 1. Taken from the germline V gene (reference sequence), the CDR1 and CDR2 loops are MNHNY and SVGAGI. V is pared back by 6 bases and J by 10 bases, with 16 bases lying between the germline termini. Reads for this sample came from an Illumina HiSeq 1500. TCRdb itself trimmed the public reads at Q25 with fastp, ran MiXCR and retained productive beta chains. Entries that share a CDR3 protein sequence are merged under the most common genes and DNA. The sample table shows about 470,000 distinct CDR3 sequences, and about two fifths are seen once. The ten top clones hold about 39% of the sample. Points the paper makes about the study in general: In the ex vivo response, HLA-C-restricted CMV-specific TCR beta clonotypes were dominant, and in two of eight donors the single most frequent clonotype came from this HLA-C-restricted group. Cumulative frequency of public TCR beta family members discriminated carriers of CMV infection plus the relevant HLA type in this cohort and an independent roughly 330-donor cohort.

The sample's treatment or condition label, in plain terms: in vitro stimulation with specific CMV peptide epitopes to enrich CMV-specific T cells. The V gene is TRBV6-6 and the J gene is TRBJ2-1; no D gene is confidently identified. Specimen: cultured PBMCs, collected from culture after CMV antigen stimulation. The receptor was isolated from a human donor in good health (CMV status not recorded). Some clones in this sample may be carry-over from other donors' samples. The DNA sequence follows: TGTGCCAGCAGCTGGACGGTCCCTGGAGAGCAGTTCTTC. It specifies CASSWTVPGEQFF.